The source of this T cell receptor (beta chain) is a study of OX40 agonist ivuxolimab in advanced cancers. Study context: Ivuxolimab, an antibody that agonizes OX40 (CD134), was administered to the patients.

Germline trimming cut 4 bases from V and 5 bases from J; bases unmatched to any gene: 3. The CDR3 is 14 residues long. Per germline, CDR1 LNHDA and CDR2 SQIVND (reference sequence). General observations from the study: Part of the nonresponder group also had normalized T-cell clonal expansion that was low.

The protocol was immunoSEQ multiplex PCR, while the TCRdb copy is restricted to in-frame clones and leaves out a portion. The data hold fewer than 75,000 clones, with approximately 80% observed a single time. Enrollment shut out patients with autoimmune disease history or systemic immunosuppression. Notes on this clone: Antigen unknown.

This clonotype originated in an adult with an advanced solid tumor such as melanoma, head and neck, liver or kidney cancer. Sequenced here: CD4+ or CD8+ T cells sorted from blood, sampled in a trial of the OX40 agonist ivuxolimab. The rearrangement links TRBV19 to TRBJ1-1; TRBD1 matches 11 bases. This CDR3 is CASSKGQGGTEAFF. The CDR3 DNA follows: TGTGCCAGTAGTAAGGGACAGGGGGGGACTGAAGCTTTCTTT.